The present entry profiles one T cell receptor (beta chain) with its context. In the source study's methods: Nucleated cell number was recorded as an estimate derived from reference gene primer amplification. Sequencing used immunoSEQ multiplex PCR; TCRdb keeps in-frame clones, though not all of them. The V and J calls and clone size are taken from that table; D and trimming were inferred from the DNA. The repertoire holds approximately 190,000 clones, with less than 90% as singletons. The data stem from a study of blood T cell repertoires in COVID-19. Turning to the study itself: Spain, Italy and the United States supplied samples that represented acute and convalescent COVID-19. The analysed material was cDNA or gDNA that came from T cells, B-cell-depleted T cells, or PBMCs.

This TCR came from a woman aged 40 to 50 with acute or convalescent COVID-19. The sample taken for sequencing was peripheral blood.

CDR3 DNA: TGTGCCAGCAGCCACTACGGGATATCCTTCTCCTACGAGCAGTACTTC. Protein product: CASSHYGISFSYEQYF. This chain joins TRBV25-1 and TRBJ2-7, with D perhaps matching TRBD2 (5 bases). Germline-derived CDR1 and CDR2 are MGHDK and SYGVNS. The V end was cut by 6 bases, the J end by 0 bases, with 18 bases between. This CDR3 is built from 16 residues.